These 6 T cell receptor beta chains came from one sample sequenced in a study of T cell changes during pregnancy in multiple sclerosis. Sequencing was performed with immunoSEQ multiplex PCR; in TCRdb, only in-frame clones are kept and a portion is missing. The sample has tens of thousands of clones, about 92% seen once. Sequenced material: peripheral blood, taken after pregnancy. Every receptor here comes from a female donor with multiple sclerosis, enrolled in a pregnancy study.

The V and J genes are TRBV4-2 and TRBJ2-7; 8 bases are shared with TRBD2. The CDR3 consists of 16 residues. CDR1 LGHNA and CDR2 YNFKEQ come from the germline V gene. V lost 2 bases to trimming and J lost 6 bases; unmatched junction nucleotides: 12. The CDR3 coding sequence is TGTGCCAGCAGCCAACAACAGGGTATCCGGGAGGGCGAGCAGTACTTC. Its protein is CASSQQQGIREGEQYF.

The J gene is TRBJ1-1, the V gene TRBV6-6, with D perhaps TRBD1 (5 bases). The germline gives CDR1 MNHNY, CDR2 SVGAGI (reference sequence). V lost 6 bases, J lost 0 bases, and 8 bases lay in between. The CDR3 has 13 residues. The CDR3 nucleotides read TGTGCCAGCAGAAAACAGGTGAACACTGAAGCTTTCTTT. The encoded protein is CASRKQVNTEAFF.

The V call is TRBV30, the J call TRBJ2-6; a weak D match, TRBD1 (5 bases). Trimming cost V 1 base and J 1 base, with 14 bases left between them. The CDR3 is 17 residues long. CDR1 is GTSNPN, CDR2 SVGIG, per germline (reference sequence). The CDR3: CAWSAGFPGSGANVLTF. The CDR3 nucleotides read TGTGCCTGGAGTGCAGGGTTCCCAGGGTCTGGGGCCAACGTCCTGACTTTC.

This chain connects TRBV6-6 to TRBJ1-2; D remains ambiguous. Germline V gives CDR1 MNHNY, CDR2 SVGAGI (reference sequence). This CDR3 is 11 amino acids long. V dropped 3 bases and J dropped 5 bases, with 4 bases sitting between them. The CDR3 coding sequence is TGTGCCAGCAGTTATGTATATGGCTACACCTTC. This sequence encodes CASSYVYGYTF.

The rearrangement uses TRBV10-3 and TRBJ2-7; D is unresolved. Germline V gives CDR1 ENHRY, CDR2 SYGVKD. V was pared by 7 bases and J by 0 bases, with 10 bases between. There are 13 residues in the CDR3. DNA of the CDR3: TGTGCCATCAATCATCCCAGCTCCTACGAGCAGTACTTC. Amino acids: CAINHPSSYEQYF.

The J gene is TRBJ2-5, the V gene TRBV6-6; no clear D. Germline V lookup: CDR1 MNHNY, CDR2 SVGAGI (reference sequence). Trimming cost V 3 bases and J 5 bases, with 4 bases left between them. The CDR3 extends over 11 amino acids. CDR3 coding DNA: TGTGCCAGCAGTTATCGGGAGACCCAGTACTTC. Translating it yields CASSYRETQYF.